The 29 T cell receptor beta chains below come from one sample, sequenced in a study of T cells in Graves' hyperthyroidism and ophthalmopathy. It was RNA transcripts that yielded the amplified TCR beta CDR3 regions. Researchers ran a first-round RT-PCR on the TCR CDR3 using the HTBI primer set. MiXCR was run by TCRdb on the multiplex PCR reads, yielding one entry per CDR3 protein. This table holds 410,000 or so distinct CDR3 sequences, roughly 14% found once. Sequencing was performed on blood. The origin of the receptors is a young man with Graves' ophthalmopathy.

This clonotype was detected ten times or more. The chain employs TRBV6-1 and TRBJ2-1; D might be TRBD2 (6 bases). Germline values: CDR1 MNHNS, CDR2 SASEGT. The CDR3 covers 13 residues. V dropped 6 bases and J dropped 6 bases, with 12 bases sitting between them. The CDR3 DNA reads TGTGCCAGCAGCGGACTACCCCTCAATGAGCAGTTCTTC. Protein sequence: CASSGLPLNEQFF.

This clonotype was detected a few times. V usage is TRBV9 and J usage is TRBJ2-3; D is undetermined. Trimming cost V 4 bases and J 6 bases, with 6 bases left between them. The germline V gene encodes CDR1 SGDLS and CDR2 YYNGEE. CDR3 length equals 11 residues. The CDR3 DNA is TGTGCCAGCAGCATCGGGGATACGCAGTATTTT. Its protein product is CASSIGDTQYF.

This clonotype was observed many times. The rearrangement joins TRBV5-1 to TRBJ2-1; 7 positions agree with TRBD1. Germline CDR1 SGHRS, CDR2 YFSETQ. After removal of 3 bases from V and 6 bases from J, the junction contained 9 bases not matched to a gene. This CDR3 has 15 residues. CDR3 residues: CASSYRDRSTNEQFF. For the CDR3, the DNA is TGCGCCAGCAGCTATAGGGACAGATCTACCAATGAGCAGTTCTTC.

This clonotype has a count of ten or more. This chain joins TRBV4-1 and TRBJ2-1, with 10 bases identical to TRBD2. The germline CDR1 and CDR2 sequences are MGHRA and YSYEKL. The CDR3 length is 16 residues. V lost 5 bases and J lost 2; bases outside the gene matches: 6. In DNA, the CDR3 is TGCGCCAGCAGCACCGCCGGGACTAGCGCCTACAATGAGCAGTTCTTC. It encodes CASSTAGTSAYNEQFF.

The gene calls are TRBV7-2 and TRBJ1-5; possible D gene TRBD1, 5 bases. CDR1 and CDR2 from the germline V gene are SGHTA and FQGNSA. The CDR3 sequence is 15 residues long. The germline V and J ends were trimmed by 3 bases and 9 bases, with 18 bases remaining between them. In DNA, the CDR3 is TGTGCCAGCAGCTTCCACAGCGGAGGGGACGGGCCCCAGCATTTT. Residues: CASSFHSGGDGPQHF. Looking up the rest from reference TRBV7-2 and TRBJ1-5 gives the full variable domain: GAGVSQSPSNKVTEKGKDVELRCDPISGHTALYWYRQSLGQGLEFLIYFQGNSAPDKSGLPSDRFSAERTGGSVSTLTIQRTQQEDSAVYLCASSFHSGGDGPQHFGDGTRLSIL.

This clonotype was picked up a small number of times. The gene calls are TRBV4-1 and TRBJ2-2; 7 nucleotides match TRBD2. In germline, CDR1 is MGHRA, CDR2 YSYEKL. The CDR3 extends over 15 amino acids. V trimming: 6 bases; J trimming: 1 base; junction bases outside the gene matches: 5. The CDR3 spells CASSSTSVNTGELFF. CDR3 nucleotides: TGCGCCAGCAGTTCAACTAGCGTGAACACCGGGGAGCTGTTTTTT.

This clonotype came up many times. The genes are TRBV10-3 and TRBJ2-3, with D tentatively TRBD2 (6 bases). The CDR3 is made up of 14 amino acids. CDR1 and CDR2 from the germline V gene are ENHRY and SYGVKD. V was shortened by 7 bases and J by 4 bases, with 15 bases between the two germline ends. The DNA of the CDR3 is TGTGCCATCAAAGATGGCGGGGACGCAGATACGCAGTATTTT. Residues: CAIKDGGDADTQYF.

The table lists this clonotype with many counts. The chain links TRBV10-1 to TRBJ2-1, with TRBD1 matching 8 bases. CDR1 and CDR2 (germline): WNHNN, SYGVQD (reference sequence). Trimming at V came to 4 bases and at J to 9 bases, leaving 8 bases not matched to a gene. The CDR3 has 14 residues. This chain's CDR3 is CASSGGQGRSEQFF. CDR3 coding DNA: TGCGCCAGCAGTGGTGGACAGGGAAGAAGTGAGCAGTTCTTC.

This clonotype appeared many times. J is TRBJ1-5 and V is TRBV28, with 7 bases lining up with TRBD1. The CDR3 runs to 15 residues. Germline CDR1 MDHEN, CDR2 SYDVKM. The V and J ends lost 6 bases and 2 bases, in that order; junction bases with no gene match: 7. The CDR3 bases are TGTGCCAGCAGCTTCACAGGGGCAGGCAATCAGCCCCAGCATTTT. Translated, it gives CASSFTGAGNQPQHF. The full variable domain, in which reference TRBV28 and TRBJ1-5 provide the parts outside the CDR3, is DVKVTQSSRYLVKRTGEKVFLECVQDMDHENMFWYRQDPGLGLRLIYFSYDVKMKEKGDIPEGYSVSREKKERFSLILESASTNQTSMYLCASSFTGAGNQPQHFGDGTRLSIL.

The chain is built from TRBV20-1 and TRBJ2-7; 9 positions agree with TRBD1. Germline V CDR1 and CDR2: DFQATT, SNEGSKA (reference sequence). Trimming at V came to 3 bases and at J to 2 bases, leaving 8 bases not matched to a gene. This CDR3 has 15 residues. DNA of the CDR3: TGCAGTGCTAGGGCCCCGGGACAGGGTACCTACGAGCAGTACTTC. Translating it yields CSARAPGQGTYEQYF.

The chain recombines TRBV7-9 with TRBJ2-7; 10 bases line up with TRBD1. The ends lost 5 bases at V and 7 bases at J; junction bases unmatched: 14. The CDR3 totals 16 residues. The germline V gene has CDR1 SEHNR and CDR2 FQNEAQ (reference sequence). DNA for the CDR3: TGTGCCAGCAGCCCAGGTCGGACAGGGGGATTGGGAGAGCAGTACTTC. Translation gives CASSPGRTGGLGEQYF.

There are many counts of this clonotype. The chain uses TRBV7-9 and TRBJ2-7; the match to TRBD2 covers 14 bases. CDR3 size: 16 residues. CDR1 SEHNR and CDR2 FQNEAQ come from the germline V gene (reference sequence). V shed 6 bases and J 2 bases; nucleotides not matched to a gene: 6. This CDR3 is CASSYGTSGSTYEQYF. CDR3 DNA: TGTGCCAGCAGTTATGGGACTAGCGGGAGTACCTACGAGCAGTACTTC.

Worth noting for this clonotype: An end of the junction differs from the germline gene, which may be a read error. The chain couples TRBV6-2 or TRBV6-3 to TRBJ1-4, with 7 positions matching TRBD1. The length of the CDR3 is 12 residues. Germline CDR1 and CDR2: MNHEY and SVGEGT. CDR3 protein: CASRAGGEQLFF. The CDR3 bases are TGTGCCAGCAGGGCAGGGGGTGAACAACTGTTTTTT.

This clonotype occurred many times. The rearrangement joins TRBV4-1 to TRBJ2-1; 8 bases line up with TRBD1. The V gene's germline CDR1 is MGHRA and CDR2 YSYEKL. V dropped 0 bases and J dropped 3; count of bases not matched to a gene: 7. The CDR3 is 17 amino acids. This chain's CDR3 is CASSQDRTGKGYNEQFF. CDR3 in DNA: TGCGCCAGCAGCCAAGACCGGACAGGGAAGGGCTACAATGAGCAGTTCTTC.

The chain uses TRBV6-1 and TRBJ1-1; D unclear. The CDR3 is 13 amino acids. The V end was cut by 6 bases, the J end by 4 bases, with 12 bases between. The germline V gene encodes CDR1 MNHNS and CDR2 SASEGT. CDR3 sequence reads: CASSNRRTTEAFF. As DNA, the CDR3 is TGTGCCAGCAGCAACAGACGGACCACTGAAGCTTTCTTT.

This clonotype was seen many times. The J gene is TRBJ1-1, the V gene TRBV7-6; D may be TRBD1 (6 bases). Trimming stripped 1 base from V and 2 bases from J, with 11 bases between. The germline CDR1 and CDR2 sequences are SGHVS and FNYEAQ. The CDR3 runs to 15 residues. The CDR3 loop reads CASSLVLGANTEAFF. DNA for the CDR3: TGTGCCAGCAGCTTAGTCTTGGGGGCCAACACTGAAGCTTTCTTT. The full variable domain, its missing parts supplied by reference TRBV7-6 and TRBJ1-1, is GAGVSQSPRYKVTKRGQDVALRCDPISGHVSLYWYRQALGQGPEFLTYFNYEAQQDKSGLPNDRFSAERPEGSISTLTIQRTEQRDSAMYRCASSLVLGANTEAFFGQGTRLTVV.

At least ten counts were recorded for this clonotype. The gene calls are TRBV20-1 and TRBJ2-1; 15 nucleotides align to TRBD2. This CDR3 spans 17 amino acids. Trimming at V came to 3 bases and at J to 0 bases, leaving 3 bases not matched to a gene. Germline V CDR1 and CDR2: DFQATT, SNEGSKA (reference sequence). CDR3 in amino acids: CSASGTSGRSSYNEQFF. In DNA, the CDR3 is TGCAGTGCTAGTGGGACTAGCGGGAGGTCCTCCTACAATGAGCAGTTCTTC.

This clonotype appeared many times. The V gene is TRBV11-3, the J gene TRBJ2-3, with 9 bases fitting TRBD2. The CDR3 has 13 amino acids. Germline V CDR1 and CDR2: SGHNT, YENEEA. V was clipped by 7 bases and J by 3 bases; unmatched bases: 2. CDR3 DNA: TGTGCCAGCAATGCGGGGGGGACAGATACGCAGTATTTT. The encoded protein is CASNAGGTDTQYF.

This clonotype came up many times. The chain uses TRBV6-1 and TRBJ1-3; no clear D gene. The germline V gene has CDR1 MNHNS and CDR2 SASEGT. Trimming removed 2 bases from V and 0 bases from J, with 8 bases in between. This CDR3 has 15 amino acids. The CDR3: CASSEFGYSGNTIYF. The CDR3, as DNA: TGTGCCAGCAGTGAATTCGGCTACTCTGGAAACACCATATATTTT.

The rearrangement uses TRBV10-2 and TRBJ2-2, with D hard to call. The V end was cut by 0 bases, the J end by 7 bases, with 0 bases between. Looked up from germline, CDR1 is WSHSY and CDR2 is SAAADI. CDR3 length: 11 amino acids. The CDR3 loop is CASSESGELFF. DNA of the CDR3: TGCGCCAGCAGTGAGTCCGGGGAGCTGTTTTTT.

The sample holds many counts of this clonotype. V and J are TRBV30 and TRBJ2-1; 8 bases map to TRBD2. Germline-derived CDR1 and CDR2 are GTSNPN and SVGIG (reference sequence). The CDR3 is 13 amino acids. With 4 bases clipped from V and 9 bases from J, the junction kept 8 bases outside the gene matches. CDR3 protein: CAWTISGAGEQFF. DNA of the CDR3: TGTGCCTGGACTATTAGCGGGGCCGGTGAGCAGTTCTTC.

The chain employs TRBV15 and TRBJ2-7; D remains ambiguous. The CDR3 length is 14 residues. Germline-derived CDR1 and CDR2 are LNHNV and YYDKDF (reference sequence). Trimming left V 5 bases short and J 2 bases short, with 13 bases between. The CDR3 bases are TGTGCCACCAGCGCAACCCCCAGTGCCTACGAGCAGTACTTC. Its translation is CATSATPSAYEQYF.

This clonotype was counted only a few times. This sequence joins TRBV3-1 and TRBJ2-1; 15 bases fit TRBD2. Germline V gives CDR1 LGHDT, CDR2 YNNKEL (reference sequence). The CDR3 has 16 residues. V gave up 1 base and J gave up 12 bases; unmatched junction bases: 7. DNA of the CDR3: TGTGCCAGCAGCCAAGTAGGAGGACTAGCGGGGGGGGTGCAGTTCTTC. Translated: CASSQVGGLAGGVQFF.

This clonotype was picked up many times. This chain connects TRBV5-5 to TRBJ2-5, with 7 bases that match TRBD1. Trimming cost V 5 bases and J 2 bases; bases outside gene matches: 3. There are 13 residues in the CDR3. CDR1 is SGHKS, CDR2 YYEKEE, per germline (reference sequence). The CDR3 reads CASRPGQQETQYF. The CDR3 DNA reads as TGTGCCAGCAGACCGGGACAGCAAGAGACCCAGTACTTC.

This clonotype occurred many times. The chain carries TRBV7-9 and TRBJ2-7, with TRBD2 identical over 7 bases. The CDR3 is 15 residues long. V was pared by 0 bases and J by 3 bases, with 5 bases of the junction left unmatched. CDR1 is SEHNR, CDR2 FQNEAQ, per germline (reference sequence). The CDR3 reads CASSLAGGPIYEQYF. CDR3 nucleotides: TGTGCCAGCAGCTTAGCGGGAGGGCCTATCTACGAGCAGTACTTC. The full variable domain, completed using reference TRBV7-9 and TRBJ2-7, is DTGVSQNPRHKITKRGQNVTFRCDPISEHNRLYWYRQTLGQGPEFLTYFQNEAQLEKSRLLSDRFSAERPKGSFSTLEIQRTEQGDSAMYLCASSLAGGPIYEQYFGPGTRLTVT.

In this sample, this clonotype turned up many times. This chain links TRBV11-2 with TRBJ2-1, with D perhaps TRBD2 (6 bases). Germline V gives CDR1 SGHAT, CDR2 FQNNGV. The CDR3 is 16 amino acids. Trimming pared 5 bases from V and 4 bases from J, leaving 18 bases between. The CDR3 DNA is TGTGCCAGCAGCCCGGGACTGATTAGCTCGTACAATGAGCAGTTCTTC. Translation: CASSPGLISSYNEQFF.

In this sample, this clonotype turned up many times. The gene calls are TRBV27 and TRBJ2-7; 7 bases align to TRBD1. Trimming at V came to 3 bases and at J to 6 bases, leaving 8 bases not matched to a gene. The CDR3 contains 14 residues. Germline CDR1 reads MNHEY; CDR2 reads SMNVEV (reference sequence). The CDR3 bases are TGTGCCAGCAGTTTTGTGGACAGGAGCGGCGAGCAGTACTTC. As protein: CASSFVDRSGEQYF.

In its sample, this clonotype was seen many times. This rearrangement joins TRBV30 to TRBJ1-5; D remains ambiguous. CDR3 length: 13 amino acids. V was pared by 0 bases and J by 6 bases, with 9 bases between. Germline CDR1 and CDR2: GTSNPN and SVGIG (reference sequence). The CDR3 sequence: CAWSVNLFQPQHF. CDR3 coding DNA: TGTGCCTGGAGTGTAAACCTTTTTCAGCCCCAGCATTTT. Filled out from reference TRBV30 and TRBJ1-5, the complete variable domain reads SQTIHQWPATLVQPVGSPLSLECTVEGTSNPNLYWYRQAAGRGLQLLFYSVGIGQISSEVPQNLSASRPQDRQFILSSKKLLLSDSGFYLCAWSVNLFQPQHFGDGTRLSIL.

This clonotype was seen a handful of times. The chain links TRBV6-1 to TRBJ1-1; TRBD1 matches at 9 bases. J lost 11 bases, V lost 5 bases, and 9 bases had no gene match. Germline assignment: CDR1 MNHNS and CDR2 SASEGT. The CDR3 is 13 residues long. The CDR3 DNA sequence: TGTGCCAGCAGTTCCACAGGGGGCGGGAGGGCTTTCTTT. Translated, it gives CASSSTGGGRAFF.